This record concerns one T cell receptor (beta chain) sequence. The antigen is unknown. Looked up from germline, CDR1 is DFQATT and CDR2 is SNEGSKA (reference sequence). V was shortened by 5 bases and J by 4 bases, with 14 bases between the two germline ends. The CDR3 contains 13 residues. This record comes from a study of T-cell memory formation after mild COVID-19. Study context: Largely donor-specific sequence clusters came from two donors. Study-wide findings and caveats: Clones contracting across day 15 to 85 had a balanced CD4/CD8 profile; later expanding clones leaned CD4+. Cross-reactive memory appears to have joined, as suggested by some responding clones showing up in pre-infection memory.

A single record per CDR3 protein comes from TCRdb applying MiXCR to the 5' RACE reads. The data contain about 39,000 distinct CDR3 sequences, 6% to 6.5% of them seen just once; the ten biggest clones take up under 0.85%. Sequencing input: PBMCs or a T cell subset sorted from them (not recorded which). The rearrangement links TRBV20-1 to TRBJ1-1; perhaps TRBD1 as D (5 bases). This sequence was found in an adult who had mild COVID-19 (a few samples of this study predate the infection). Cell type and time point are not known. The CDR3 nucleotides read TGCAGTGCTGGAGGGGTGTCGGGCACTGAAGCTTTCTTT. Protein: CSAGGVSGTEAFF.